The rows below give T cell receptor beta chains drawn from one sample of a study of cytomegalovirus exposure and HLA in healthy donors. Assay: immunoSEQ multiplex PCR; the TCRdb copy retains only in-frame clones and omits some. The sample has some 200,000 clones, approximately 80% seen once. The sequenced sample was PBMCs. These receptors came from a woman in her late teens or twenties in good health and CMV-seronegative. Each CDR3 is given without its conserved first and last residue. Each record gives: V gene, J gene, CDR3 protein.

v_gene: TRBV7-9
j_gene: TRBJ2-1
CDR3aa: ASSFGSSYNEQF

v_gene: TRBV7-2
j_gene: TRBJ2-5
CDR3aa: ASSATALAGGGEQETQY

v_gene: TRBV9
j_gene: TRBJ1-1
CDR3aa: ASSVGEGQGLVNTEAF

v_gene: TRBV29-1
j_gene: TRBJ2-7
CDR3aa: SVIRDRYEQY

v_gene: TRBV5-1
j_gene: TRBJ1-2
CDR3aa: ASSLVVGVTGGYT

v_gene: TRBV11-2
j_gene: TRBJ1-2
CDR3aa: ASSLDGRYGYT

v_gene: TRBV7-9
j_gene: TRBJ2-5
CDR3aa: ASSLGWWAGQGETQY

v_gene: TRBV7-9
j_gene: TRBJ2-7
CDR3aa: ASSFTGGRYEQY

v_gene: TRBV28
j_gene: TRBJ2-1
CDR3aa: ASSPLLAGGPNSEQF

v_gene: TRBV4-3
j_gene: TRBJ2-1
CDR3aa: ASSQGTETSGTTGQF

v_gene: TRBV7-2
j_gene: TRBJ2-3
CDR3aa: ASSRGGWADTQY

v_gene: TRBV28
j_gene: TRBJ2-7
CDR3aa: ASSSSDRSYEQY

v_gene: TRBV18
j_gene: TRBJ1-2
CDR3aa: ASSPPGQGQNYGYT